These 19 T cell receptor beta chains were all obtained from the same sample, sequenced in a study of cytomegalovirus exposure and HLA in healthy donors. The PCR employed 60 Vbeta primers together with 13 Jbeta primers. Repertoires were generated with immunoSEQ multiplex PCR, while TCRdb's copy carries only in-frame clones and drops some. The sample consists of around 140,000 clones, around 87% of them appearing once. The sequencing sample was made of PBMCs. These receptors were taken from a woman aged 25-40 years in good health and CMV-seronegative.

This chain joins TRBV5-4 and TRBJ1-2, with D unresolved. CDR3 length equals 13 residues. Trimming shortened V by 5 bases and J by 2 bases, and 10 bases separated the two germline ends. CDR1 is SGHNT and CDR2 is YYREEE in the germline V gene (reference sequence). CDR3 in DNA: TGTGCCAGCAGTAACATAAAAAACTATGGCTACACCTTC. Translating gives CASSNIKNYGYTF.

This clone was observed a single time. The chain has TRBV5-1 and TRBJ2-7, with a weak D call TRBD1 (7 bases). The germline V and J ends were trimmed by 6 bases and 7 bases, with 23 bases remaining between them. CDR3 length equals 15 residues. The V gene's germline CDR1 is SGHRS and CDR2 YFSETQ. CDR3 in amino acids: CASNFGDRDSGEQYF. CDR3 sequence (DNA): TGCGCCAGCAACTTCGGTGACAGGGACTCTGGGGAGCAGTACTTC. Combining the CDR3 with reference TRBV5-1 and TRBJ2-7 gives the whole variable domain KAGVTQTPRYLIKTRGQQVTLSCSPISGHRSVSWYQQTPGQGLQFLFEYFSETQRNKGNFPGRFSGRQFSNSRSEMNVSTLELGDSALYLCASNFGDRDSGEQYFGPGTRLTVT.

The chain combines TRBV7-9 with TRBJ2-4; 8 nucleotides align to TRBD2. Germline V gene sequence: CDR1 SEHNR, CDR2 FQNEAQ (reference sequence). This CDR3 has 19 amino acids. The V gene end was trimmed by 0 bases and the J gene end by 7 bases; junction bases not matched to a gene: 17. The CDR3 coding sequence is TGTGCCAGCAGCTTAGCGCCGGCGTGGTATGAGCGGGGGAAGAACATTCAGTACTTC. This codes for CASSLAPAWYERGKNIQYF.

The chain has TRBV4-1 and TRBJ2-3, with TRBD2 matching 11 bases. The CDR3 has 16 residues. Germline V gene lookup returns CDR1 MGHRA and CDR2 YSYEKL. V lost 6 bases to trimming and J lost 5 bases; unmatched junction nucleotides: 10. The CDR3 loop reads CASSPRLAGGKDTQYF. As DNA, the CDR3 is TGCGCCAGCAGTCCCCGGCTAGCGGGGGGTAAAGATACGCAGTATTTT.

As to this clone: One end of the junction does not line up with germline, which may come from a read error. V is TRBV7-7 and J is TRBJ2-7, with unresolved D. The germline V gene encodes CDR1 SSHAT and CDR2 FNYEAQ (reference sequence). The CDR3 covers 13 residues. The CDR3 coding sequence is TGTGCTAGCAGCTCCGGTTTCAGGAACGAGCAGTACTTC. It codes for CASSSGFRNEQYF.

The CDR3 DNA is TGTGCCAGCAGCCCTCCCCCCCCAGGGGTGGGGGAAAAACTGTTTTTT. Translating gives CASSPPPPGVGEKLFF. The chain carries TRBV11-2 and TRBJ1-4, with D perhaps TRBD1 (6 bases). This CDR3 has 16 residues. Germline-derived CDR1 and CDR2 are SGHAT and FQNNGV. V gave up 5 bases and J gave up 8 bases, with 21 bases separating them.

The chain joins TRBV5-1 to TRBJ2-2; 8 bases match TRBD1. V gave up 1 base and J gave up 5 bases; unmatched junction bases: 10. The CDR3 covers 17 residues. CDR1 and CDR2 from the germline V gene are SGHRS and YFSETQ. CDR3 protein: CASSLRYGTGGTGELFF. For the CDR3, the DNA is TGCGCCAGCAGCTTGAGGTACGGGACAGGAGGTACCGGGGAGCTGTTTTTT.

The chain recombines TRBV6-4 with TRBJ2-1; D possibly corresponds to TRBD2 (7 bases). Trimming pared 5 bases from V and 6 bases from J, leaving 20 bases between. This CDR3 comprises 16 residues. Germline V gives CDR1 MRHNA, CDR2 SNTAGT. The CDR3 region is CASSMIGGVSANEQFF. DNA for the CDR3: TGTGCCAGCAGTATGATAGGGGGGGTGAGTGCCAATGAGCAGTTCTTC.

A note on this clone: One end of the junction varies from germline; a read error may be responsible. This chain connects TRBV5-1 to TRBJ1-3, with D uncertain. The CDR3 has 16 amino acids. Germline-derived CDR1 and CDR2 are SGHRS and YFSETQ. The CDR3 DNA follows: TGCGCCAGCAGCCTTTCCCTCTCTTACTCTGGAGACACCATATATTTT. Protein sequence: CASSLSLSYSGDTIYF.

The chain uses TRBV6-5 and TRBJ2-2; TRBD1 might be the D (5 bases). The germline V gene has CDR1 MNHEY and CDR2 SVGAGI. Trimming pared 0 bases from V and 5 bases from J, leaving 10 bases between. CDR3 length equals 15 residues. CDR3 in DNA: TGTGCCAGCAGTTACTCGGTGGGGCAGACCGGGGAGCTGTTTTTT. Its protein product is CASSYSVGQTGELFF.

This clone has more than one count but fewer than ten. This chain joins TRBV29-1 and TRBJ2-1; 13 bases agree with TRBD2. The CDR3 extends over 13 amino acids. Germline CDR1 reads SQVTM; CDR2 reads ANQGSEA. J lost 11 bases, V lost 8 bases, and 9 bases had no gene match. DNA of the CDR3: TGCAGCTGGGCACTAGCGGGAGGGGAAAAGCAGTTCTTC. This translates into CSWALAGGEKQFF.

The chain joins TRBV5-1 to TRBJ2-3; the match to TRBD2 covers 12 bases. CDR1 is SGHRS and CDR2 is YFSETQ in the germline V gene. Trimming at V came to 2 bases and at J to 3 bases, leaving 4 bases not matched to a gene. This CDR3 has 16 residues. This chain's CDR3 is CASSFAGTSGTDTQYF. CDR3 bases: TGCGCCAGCAGCTTCGCCGGGACTAGCGGGACAGATACGCAGTATTTT.

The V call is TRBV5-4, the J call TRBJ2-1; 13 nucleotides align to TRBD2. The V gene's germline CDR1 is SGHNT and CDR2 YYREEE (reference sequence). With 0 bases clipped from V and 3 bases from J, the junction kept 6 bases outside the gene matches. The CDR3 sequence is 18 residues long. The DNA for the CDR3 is TGTGCCAGCAGCTTGGAAGAGACTAGCGGGAGGTTCTACAATGAGCAGTTCTTC. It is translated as CASSLEETSGRFYNEQFF.

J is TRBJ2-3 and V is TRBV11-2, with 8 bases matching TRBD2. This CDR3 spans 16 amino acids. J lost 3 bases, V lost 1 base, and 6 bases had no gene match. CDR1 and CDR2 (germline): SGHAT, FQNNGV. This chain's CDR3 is CASSLGASGQTDTQYF. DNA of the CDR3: TGTGCCAGCAGCTTAGGTGCTAGCGGGCAAACAGATACGCAGTATTTT.

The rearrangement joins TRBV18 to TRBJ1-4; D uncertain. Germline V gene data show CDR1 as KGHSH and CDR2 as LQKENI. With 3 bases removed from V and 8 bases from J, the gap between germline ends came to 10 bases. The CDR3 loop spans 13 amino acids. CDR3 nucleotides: TGTGCCAGCTCACCTTCGGCGGAGGAAAAACTGTTTTTT. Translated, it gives CASSPSAEEKLFF.

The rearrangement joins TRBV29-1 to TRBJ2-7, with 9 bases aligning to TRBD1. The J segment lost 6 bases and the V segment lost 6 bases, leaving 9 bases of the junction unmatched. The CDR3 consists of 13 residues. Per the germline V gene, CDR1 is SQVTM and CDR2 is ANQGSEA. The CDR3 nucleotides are TGCAGCGTAGCGAGGACAGGGGTAGTCGAGCAGTACTTC. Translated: CSVARTGVVEQYF.

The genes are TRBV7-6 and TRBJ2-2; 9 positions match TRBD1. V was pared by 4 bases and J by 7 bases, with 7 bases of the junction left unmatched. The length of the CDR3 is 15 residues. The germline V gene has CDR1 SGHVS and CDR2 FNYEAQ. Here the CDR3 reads CASSSGQGRVGELFF. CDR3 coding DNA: TGTGCCAGCAGCTCAGGACAGGGGCGGGTCGGGGAGCTGTTTTTT.

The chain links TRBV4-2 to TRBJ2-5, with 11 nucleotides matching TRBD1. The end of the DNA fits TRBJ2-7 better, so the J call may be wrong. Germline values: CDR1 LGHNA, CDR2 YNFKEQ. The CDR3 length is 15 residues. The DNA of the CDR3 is TGTGCCAGCAGCCAACCGGGACAGGGGGACGGCGAGCAGTACTTC. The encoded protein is CASSQPGQGDGEQYF.

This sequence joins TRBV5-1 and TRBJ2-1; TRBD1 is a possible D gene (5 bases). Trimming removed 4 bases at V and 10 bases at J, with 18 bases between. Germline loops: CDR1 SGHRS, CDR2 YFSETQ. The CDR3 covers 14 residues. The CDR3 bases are TGCGCCAGCAGCCGGGTTGCAGGGTTGCGGGAGCAGTTCTTC. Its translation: CASSRVAGLREQFF.